This T cell receptor (beta chain) was sequenced in a study of T-cell memory formation after mild COVID-19. Across the whole study: TCR clustering was largely donor specific.

Employing constant-segment primers, 5'RACE generated TCR alpha and TCR beta cDNA libraries bearing sample barcodes and UMIs. Each CDR3 protein gets one entry after TCRdb re-called the 5' RACE reads with MiXCR. Among roughly 610,000 distinct CDR3 sequences listed, roughly 17% were seen once. Findings of the study overall: CD4/CD8 balance characterized clones contracting day 15 to 85, and CD4+ skew characterized later expanders.

Germline CDR1 SGHAT, CDR2 FQNNGV. The trim removed 5 bases at V and 7 bases at J, leaving 10 bases unmatched. The CDR3 consists of 16 residues. A remark on this clonotype: Its antigen is as yet unknown.

The receptor was derived from an adult woman who had mild COVID-19 (a few samples of this study predate the infection). Cell type and time point are not known. Sequenced material: PBMCs or a T cell subset sorted from them (not recorded which). J is TRBJ2-4 and V is TRBV11-2, with TRBD1 identical over 11 bases. The CDR3 protein is CASSPWDRGSGNIQYF. In DNA form, the CDR3 reads TGTGCCAGCAGCCCCTGGGACAGGGGGTCTGGTAACATTCAGTACTTC.